The rows below give T cell receptor beta chains drawn from one sample of a study of cytomegalovirus exposure and HLA in healthy donors. Sequenced by immunoSEQ multiplex PCR; TCRdb stores in-frame clones only, minus some. The table lists 70,000 or so clones, with about 4.9% in the top ten. Sequenced input: PBMCs. The receptors were sampled from a man aged 35 to 55 in good health and CMV-seronegative. Both conserved end residues are part of each CDR3. The order of the fields is V gene, D gene, J gene, CDR3 DNA, CDR3 protein. The D gene is left open where the match is weak.

TRBV7-8	.	TRBJ1-1	TGTGCCAGCAGCGGGAGACGAAACACTGAAGCTTTCTTT	CASSGRRNTEAFF
TRBV5-4	.	TRBJ1-6	TGTGCCAGCACCCAACAGGGATCGTATAATTCACCCCTCCACTTT	CASTQQGSYNSPLHF
TRBV5-8	.	TRBJ1-1	TGTGCCAGCAGCCTCGTCAGGGGTACTGAAGCTTTCTTT	CASSLVRGTEAFF
TRBV20-1	.	TRBJ1-2	TGCAGTGCTCACATACGCTATGGCTACACCTTC	CSAHIRYGYTF
TRBV7-9	.	TRBJ1-4	TGTGCCAGCCTCGATAAGGACAGCGCAACTAATGAAAAACTGTTTTTT	CASLDKDSATNEKLFF
TRBV6-5	.	TRBJ1-2	TGTGCCAGCAGTTACTTGGAGGACCCCTATGGCTACACCTTC	CASSYLEDPYGYTF
TRBV6-4	TRBD2	TRBJ2-3	TGTGCCAGCAGCCTAATGGGACTAGCGGGCACAGATACGCAGTATTTT	CASSLMGLAGTDTQYF
TRBV5-1	.	TRBJ2-7	TGCGCCAGCAGCCCCAGTGGTAACTACGAGCAGTACTTC	CASSPSGNYEQYF
TRBV15	.	TRBJ2-1	TGTGCCACCAGCAGAGAGTTGGGAGTCGAGCAGTTCTTC	CATSRELGVEQFF
TRBV7-6	.	TRBJ1-1	TGTGCCAGCAGCTTGGGACACTTCATGAACACTGAAGCTTTCTTT	CASSLGHFMNTEAFF
TRBV28	TRBD2	TRBJ2-7	TGTGCCAGCAGTTTGCCAGCGGGAGCGGAAGAGCAGTACTTC	CASSLPAGAEEQYF
TRBV6-5	.	TRBJ2-3	TGTGCCAGCAGAAACAGGGCAGATACGCAGTATTTT	CASRNRADTQYF
TRBV21-1	.	TRBJ2-1	TGTGCCAGCATTACAATCCCCAATGAGCAGTTCTTC	CASITIPNEQFF
TRBV5-1	TRBD1	TRBJ1-1	TGCGCCAGCAGTCAGGGGGCGTACACTGAAGCTTTCTTT	CASSQGAYTEAFF
TRBV5-1	TRBD1	TRBJ2-3	TGCGCCAGCAGCCGAGGACAGGGGGTGGCAGATACGCAGTATTTT	CASSRGQGVADTQYF